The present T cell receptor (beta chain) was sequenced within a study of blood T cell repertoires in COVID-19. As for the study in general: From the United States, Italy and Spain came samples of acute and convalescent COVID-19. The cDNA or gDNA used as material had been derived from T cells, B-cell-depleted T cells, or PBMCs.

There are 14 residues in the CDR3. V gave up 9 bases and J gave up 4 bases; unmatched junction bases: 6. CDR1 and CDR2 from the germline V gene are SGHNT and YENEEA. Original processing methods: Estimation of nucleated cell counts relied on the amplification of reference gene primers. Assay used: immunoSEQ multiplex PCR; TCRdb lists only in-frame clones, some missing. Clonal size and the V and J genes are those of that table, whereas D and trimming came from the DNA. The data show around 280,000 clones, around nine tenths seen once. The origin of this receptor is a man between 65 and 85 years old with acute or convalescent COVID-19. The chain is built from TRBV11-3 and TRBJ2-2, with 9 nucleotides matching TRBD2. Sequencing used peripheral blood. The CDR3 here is CASSGLASTGELFF. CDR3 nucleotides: TGTGCCAGTAGTGGACTAGCGAGCACCGGGGAGCTGTTTTTT.